This T cell receptor (beta chain) was observed in a study of blood T cell repertoires in COVID-19. Study-level information: Acute-phase and convalescent COVID-19 samples originated in the United States, Italy and Spain. From T cells, B-cell-depleted T cells, or PBMCs came the material, which was cDNA or gDNA.

V lost 4 bases to trimming and J lost 7 bases, with 11 bases between them. CDR3 size: 11 residues. Germline CDR1 is GTSNPN and CDR2 is SVGIG (reference sequence). Per the authors' pipeline: Amplified reference gene primers provided the basis for estimating nucleated cell counts. The data were produced by immunoSEQ multiplex PCR, yet TCRdb's version contains in-frame clones alone and is incomplete. V and J calls and clone size are those listed in that table; D and trimming were worked out from the DNA. Counted here are 45,000 to 75,000 clones, approximately 86% occurring once; the ten biggest clones make up 4.5% to 5%.

Specimen: peripheral blood. The TCR sequence derives from a man aged 55-75 years with acute or convalescent COVID-19. The J gene is TRBJ2-7, the V gene TRBV30; weak D call: TRBD1 (6 bases). Here the CDR3 reads CAWKQGREQYF. CDR3 DNA sequence: TGTGCCTGGAAACAGGGCCGGGAGCAGTACTTC.